These T cell receptor beta chains were read from a single sample in a study of response to subunit inactivated influenza vaccine. Each CDR3 protein gets one entry after TCRdb re-called the RT-PCR reads with MiXCR. The sample lists more than 700,000 distinct CDR3 sequences, around 20% occurring once. This sample comprised PBMCs from blood, obtained 5 days after vaccination. The receptors were gathered from a man aged 50 to 60 who received an inactivated influenza vaccine. Both conserved end residues are part of each CDR3. A D gene is named only where the DNA matches it firmly. Not all rows give a size; the values are once, few, many and, for expanded clones, a class.

TRBJ1-4,.,.,TRBV12-3/TRBV12-4,TGTGCCAGCAGTCGGACCGGACGAGGAGAAAAACTGTTTTTT,CASSRTGRGEKLFF
TRBJ2-1,many,TRBD2,TRBV28,TGTGCCAGCAGTTTCGCGCTAGCGGGATCCTACAATGAGCAGTTCTTC,CASSFALAGSYNEQFF
TRBJ1-4,.,TRBD1,TRBV11-1,TGTGCCAGCAGATCAATCGCCCGGGACAGGGGGAAGGCTAATGAAAAACTGTTTTTT,CASRSIARDRGKANEKLFF
TRBJ2-1,many,TRBD2,TRBV4-3,TGCGCCAGCAGCCAAGAGGTCGGACTAGCGGGAACCGAGCAGTTCTTC,CASSQEVGLAGTEQFF
TRBJ2-5,.,.,TRBV28,TGTGCCAGCAGCTCTGCGGGACAGACCAAACAAGAGACCCAGTACTTC,CASSSAGQTKQETQYF
TRBJ1-1,.,.,TRBV6-2/TRBV6-3,TGTGCCAGCAGTTGGACTGCGGGGACTGAAGCTTTCTTT,CASSWTAGTEAFF
TRBJ1-1,.,TRBD1,TRBV10-3,TGTGCCATCACCCAGACAGGGATAACTGAAGCTTTCTTT,CAITQTGITEAFF
TRBJ2-1,.,TRBD2,TRBV4-3,TGCGCCAGCAGCCGGGGAGATATACCGGGACTAGCCGTTTATGAGCAGTTCTTC,CASSRGDIPGLAVYEQFF
TRBJ2-5,many,.,TRBV7-2,TGTGCCAGCAGTTTCGGATTGGAGACCCAGTACTTC,CASSFGLETQYF
TRBJ2-1,.,TRBD1,TRBV20-1,TGCAGTGCTAGAGGGCTTACAGGGGGTTTCCACAATGAGCAGTTCTTC,CSARGLTGGFHNEQFF
TRBJ2-7,few,.,TRBV4-1,TGCGCCAGCAGGAGGCTGAACTACGAGCAGTACTTC,CASRRLNYEQYF
TRBJ2-5,.,.,TRBV29-1,TGCAGCGGCCGGGATACGGGACCAAAGGGGGCCCAGTACTTC,CSGRDTGPKGAQYF
TRBJ2-1,.,TRBD2,TRBV7-8,TGTGCCAGCAGGGGACTAGCGGGGGCCACCAACAATGAGCAGTTCTTC,CASRGLAGATNNEQFF
TRBJ2-7,many,.,TRBV4-1,TGCGCCAGCAGCCAGGGGGAGGTAGGCGAGCAGTACTTC,CASSQGEVGEQYF
TRBJ1-1,many,.,TRBV6-1,TGTGCCAGCACCGTGGCGACAGGAATGAACACTGAAGCTTTCTTT,CASTVATGMNTEAFF
TRBJ1-2,few,TRBD1,TRBV20-1,TGCAGTGCCACGCAGGGGGCGGACTATGGCTACACCTTC,CSATQGADYGYTF
TRBJ1-6,once,TRBD1,TRBV7-6,TGTGCCAGCAGCCGGGACAGGGGGTATAATTCACCCCTCCACTTT,CASSRDRGYNSPLHF
TRBJ2-1,few,.,TRBV6-2/TRBV6-3,TGTGCCAGCAGTTGGAGGGGGAACCGTTTAGGGTACAATGAGCAGTTCTTC,CASSWRGNRLGYNEQFF
TRBJ2-2,many,.,TRBV18,TGTGCCAGCTCACCGAGAGAGGCCGGGGAGCTGTTTTTT,CASSPREAGELFF
TRBJ1-5,many,TRBD1,TRBV12-3/TRBV12-4,TGTGCCAGCAGTCTAGACAGGGCCGTTCAGCCCCAGCATTTT,CASSLDRAVQPQHF
TRBJ2-1,.,.,TRBV20-1,TGCAGTGCTAGACCCTTAGTGAGTGAGCAGTTCTTC,CSARPLVSEQFF
TRBJ2-7,few,.,TRBV15,TGTGCCACCAGCAGAGCCTACTACGAGCAGTACTTC,CATSRAYYEQYF
TRBJ2-7,few,.,TRBV2,TGTGCCAGCAGTGAAATGAACTACGAGCAGTACTTC,CASSEMNYEQYF
TRBJ1-2,few,.,TRBV14,TGTGCCAGCAGCCGACGTAGACACAACAACCGCTATGGCTACACCTTC,CASSRRRHNNRYGYTF
TRBJ2-3,.,.,TRBV25-1,TGTGCCAGCCGGTCCGCGGATACGCAGTATTTT,CASRSADTQYF
TRBJ2-7,few,TRBD1,TRBV20-1,TGCAGTGCTAGAGATCCCACAGGGGGTCCCTACGAGCAGTACTTC,CSARDPTGGPYEQYF
TRBJ1-1,few,.,TRBV7-8,TGTGCCAGCAGCTACGGACTGGCCGGCGTCATGAACACTGAAGCTTTCTTT,CASSYGLAGVMNTEAFF
TRBJ2-2,few,.,TRBV29-1,TGCAGCGTTGAAGCAGGGTTGGCGTCCAACACCGGGGAGCTGTTTTTT,CSVEAGLASNTGELFF
TRBJ1-2,.,TRBD1,TRBV7-2,TGTGCCAGCAGCTTAAAAGACAGGGGGAAAGGAGGCTACACCTTC,CASSLKDRGKGGYTF
TRBJ2-2,.,.,TRBV7-9,TGTGCCAGCAGCCCAGGCAGGGGGGAGAACACCGGGGAGCTGTTTTTT,CASSPGRGENTGELFF
TRBJ2-3,few,.,TRBV6-1,TGTGCCAGCAAAAGTAGCGTCGGTCGCACAGATACGCAGTATTTT,CASKSSVGRTDTQYF
TRBJ2-1,.,.,TRBV7-2,TGTGCCAGCAGCTCTCGGGAGATTTACAATGAGCAGTTCTTC,CASSSREIYNEQFF
TRBJ1-4,.,.,TRBV9,TGTGCCAGCAGCGTAGCAGACCAAACTAATGAAAAACTGTTTTTT,CASSVADQTNEKLFF
TRBJ2-2,few,.,TRBV6-5,TGTGCCAGCAGTTGGCTAGCCTCCGGGGAGCTGTTTTTT,CASSWLASGELFF
TRBJ2-7,.,.,TRBV15,TGTGCCACCAGCAGAGCGGGCTCAACCTACGAGCAGTACTTC,CATSRAGSTYEQYF
TRBJ2-2,.,TRBD2,TRBV23-1,TGCGCCAGCAGTCAATCCCCGGGGGGGGATTACACCGGGGAGCTGTTTTTT,CASSQSPGGDYTGELFF
TRBJ1-2,few,.,TRBV5-5,TGTGCCAGCAGCTCCGTGCTGGGACTAAGTGGCTATGGCTACACCTTC,CASSSVLGLSGYGYTF
TRBJ2-7,.,.,TRBV20-1,TGCAGTGCTAGGCCGGGCCGTAGCTCCTACGAGCAGTACTTC,CSARPGRSSYEQYF
TRBJ1-6,many,TRBD1,TRBV27,TGTGCCAGCAGCGACTCCGGGACAGCCTCTTCACCCCTCCACTTT,CASSDSGTASSPLHF
TRBJ2-1,few,TRBD2,TRBV9,TGTGCCAGCAGCGTAGACCGAGGACCAGCGGGAGTCAGGGATGAGCAGTTCTTC,CASSVDRGPAGVRDEQFF
TRBJ2-5,few,TRBD2,TRBV4-1,TGCGCCAGCAGCCAAACCGGGACTAGCGGGACCATTCAAGAGACCCAGTACTTC,CASSQTGTSGTIQETQYF
TRBJ2-7,few,.,TRBV20-1,TGCAGTGCCCGAGGGGCAGCTATTGTGCACGAGCAGTACTTC,CSARGAAIVHEQYF